This is a list of T cell receptor beta chains from one sample in a study of T cell repertoires in cytomegalovirus infection. TCRdb recomputed calls from the reads with MiXCR, one row per CDR3 protein. The data contain some 300,000 distinct CDR3 sequences, about 9.1% of them singletons. The sequenced sample was PBMCs. These receptors all come from a human donor in good health (CMV status not recorded). Some clones in this sample may be carry-over from other donors' samples. Both conserved end residues are part of each CDR3.

19	TRBJ1-5	TRBV6-2/TRBV6-3	CASSYDIGLGQRTRGPQHF
16	TRBJ2-6	TRBV10-3	CAISAGTGSGANVLTF
12	TRBJ1-2	TRBV20-1	CSALRDTYGYTF
15	TRBJ2-2	TRBV29-1	CSVEDLRMNTGELFF
14	TRBJ1-4	TRBV5-1	CASSFLHQGEKLFF
15	TRBJ1-2	TRBV7-2	CASSPGGRGYYGYTF
17	TRBJ1-1	TRBV6-5	CASSYSISRGRTTEAFF
16	TRBJ2-2	TRBV7-8	CASSSYRFANTGELFF
17	TRBJ2-3	TRBV28	CASSLGQGVAGTDTQYF
16	TRBJ2-1	TRBV6-5	CASSPGGHLAYNEQFF
15	TRBJ2-5	TRBV7-9	CASSRPGVDFETQYF
16	TRBJ2-6	TRBV28	CASSWGQVSGANVLTF
12	TRBJ1-4	TRBV7-9	CASSPLGEKLFF
15	TRBJ2-4	TRBV20-1	CSASPGQLAKNIQYF
16	TRBJ2-5	TRBV7-6	CASSLEAYRSGETQYF
12	TRBJ2-7	TRBV20-1	CSARDWRNEQYF
13	TRBJ1-5	TRBV18	CASSPNGNQPQHF
13	TRBJ1-2	TRBV20-1	CSARNRDNYGYTF
15	TRBJ1-3	TRBV29-1	CSVELQWRSGNTIYF
14	TRBJ2-2	TRBV2	CASRGLAGVGELFF
14	TRBJ1-4	TRBV14	CASSQRGDGEKLFF
15	TRBJ1-3	TRBV7-2	CASSFEGYSGNTIYF
13	TRBJ1-2	TRBV10-3	CAITPGQGRGYTF
15	TRBJ1-2	TRBV6-6	CASRWAGTANYGYTF
15	TRBJ2-1	TRBV6-4	CASKRGAGGYDEQFF
17	TRBJ1-1	TRBV6-6	CASSYSRRGGVRTEAFF
14	TRBJ2-7	TRBV7-9	CASSAWDRANEQYF
15	TRBJ2-6	TRBV28	CASSHGAAGANVLTF
17	TRBJ2-1	TRBV20-1	CSARAQGGGLRVAEQFF
13	TRBJ2-7	TRBV10-3	CASAQGGIYEQYF
13	TRBJ1-1	TRBV7-9	CASSLDATPSAFF
19	TRBJ2-2	TRBV7-9	CASSLRRDRGIANTGELFF
17	TRBJ2-4	TRBV28	CASRSPLRRGAKNIQYF
13	TRBJ2-5	TRBV20-1	CSATAGGRETQYF
14	TRBJ1-1	TRBV11-2	CASSLRHSNTEAFF
19	TRBJ1-1	TRBV20-1	CSARRTARDRGPGDTEAFF
12	TRBJ2-6	TRBV28	CASSSTANVLTF
11	TRBJ1-2	TRBV19	CASSISPDLAF
17	TRBJ1-3	TRBV7-9	CASSLQPRDSSGNTIYF
13	TRBJ1-2	TRBV29-1	CSVTGTGFYGYTF
14	TRBJ2-1	TRBV12-3/TRBV12-4	CASGVPSSYNEQFF